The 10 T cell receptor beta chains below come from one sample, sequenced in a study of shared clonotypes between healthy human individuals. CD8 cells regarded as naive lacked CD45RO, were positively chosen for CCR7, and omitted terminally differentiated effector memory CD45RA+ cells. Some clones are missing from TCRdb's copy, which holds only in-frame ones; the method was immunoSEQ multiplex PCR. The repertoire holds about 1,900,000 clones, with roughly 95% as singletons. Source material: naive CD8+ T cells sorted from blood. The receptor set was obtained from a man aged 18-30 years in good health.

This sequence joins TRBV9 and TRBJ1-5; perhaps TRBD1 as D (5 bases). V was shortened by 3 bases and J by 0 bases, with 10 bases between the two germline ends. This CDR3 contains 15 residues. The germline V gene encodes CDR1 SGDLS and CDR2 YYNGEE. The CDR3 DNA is TGTGCCAGCAGCGCCCACGACAGTAGCAATCAGCCCCAGCATTTT. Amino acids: CASSAHDSSNQPQHF.

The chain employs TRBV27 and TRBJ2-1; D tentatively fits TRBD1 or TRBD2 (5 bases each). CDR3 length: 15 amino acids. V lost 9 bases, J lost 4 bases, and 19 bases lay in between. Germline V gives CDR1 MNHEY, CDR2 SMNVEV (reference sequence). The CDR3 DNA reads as TGTGCCAGTCATCCCGGGGACCCTATTTACAATGAGCAGTTCTTC. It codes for CASHPGDPIYNEQFF.

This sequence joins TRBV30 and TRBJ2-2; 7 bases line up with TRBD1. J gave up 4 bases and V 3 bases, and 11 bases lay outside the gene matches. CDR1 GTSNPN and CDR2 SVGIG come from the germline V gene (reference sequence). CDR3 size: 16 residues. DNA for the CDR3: TGTGCCTGGAGAGAACTCGCGACAGGGTCCACCGGGGAGCTGTTTTTT. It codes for CAWRELATGSTGELFF.

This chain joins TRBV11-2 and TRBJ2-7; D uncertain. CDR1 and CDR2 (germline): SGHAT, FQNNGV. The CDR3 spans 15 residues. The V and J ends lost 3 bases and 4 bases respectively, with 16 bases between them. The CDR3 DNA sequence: TGTGCCAGCAGCTTCGTCGGCGCTCCAGCTTACGAGCAGTACTTC. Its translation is CASSFVGAPAYEQYF.

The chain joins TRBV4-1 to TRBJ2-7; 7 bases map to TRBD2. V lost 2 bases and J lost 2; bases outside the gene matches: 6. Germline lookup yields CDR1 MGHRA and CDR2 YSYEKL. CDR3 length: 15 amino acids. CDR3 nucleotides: TGCGCCAGCAGCCAAAAGACTAGCCAGACCTACGAGCAGTACTTC. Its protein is CASSQKTSQTYEQYF.

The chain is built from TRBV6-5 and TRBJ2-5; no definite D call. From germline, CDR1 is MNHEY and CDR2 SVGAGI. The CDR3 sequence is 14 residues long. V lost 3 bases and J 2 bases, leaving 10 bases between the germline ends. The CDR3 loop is CASSYMGSQETQYF. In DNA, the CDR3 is TGTGCCAGCAGTTATATGGGGTCACAAGAGACCCAGTACTTC.

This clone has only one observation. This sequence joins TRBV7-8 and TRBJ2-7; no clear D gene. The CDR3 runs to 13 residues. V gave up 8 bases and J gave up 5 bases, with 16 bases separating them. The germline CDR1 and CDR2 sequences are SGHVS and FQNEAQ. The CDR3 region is CASALYQFHEQYF. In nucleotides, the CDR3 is TGTGCCAGCGCCTTATATCAGTTCCACGAGCAGTACTTC.

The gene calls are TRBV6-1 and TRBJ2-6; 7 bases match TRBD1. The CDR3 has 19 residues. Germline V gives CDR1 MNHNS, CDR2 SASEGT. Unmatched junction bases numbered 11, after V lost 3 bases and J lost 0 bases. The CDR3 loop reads CASSELPGQRSSGANVLTF. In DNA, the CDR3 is TGTGCCAGCAGTGAGTTACCGGGACAGCGGAGCTCTGGGGCCAACGTCCTGACTTTC.

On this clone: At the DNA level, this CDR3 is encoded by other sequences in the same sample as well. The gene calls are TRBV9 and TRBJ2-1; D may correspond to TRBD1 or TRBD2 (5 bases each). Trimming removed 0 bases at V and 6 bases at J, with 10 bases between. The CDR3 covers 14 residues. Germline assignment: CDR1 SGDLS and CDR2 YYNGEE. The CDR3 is CASSVGGPLNEQFF. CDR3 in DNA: TGTGCCAGCAGCGTAGGGGGACCTCTCAATGAGCAGTTCTTC.

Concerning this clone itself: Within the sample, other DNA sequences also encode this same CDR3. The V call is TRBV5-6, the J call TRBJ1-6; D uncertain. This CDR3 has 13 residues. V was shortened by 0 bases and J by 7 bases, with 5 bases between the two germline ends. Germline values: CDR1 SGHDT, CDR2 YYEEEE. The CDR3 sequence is CASSLGGNSPLHF. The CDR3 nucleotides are TGTGCCAGCAGCTTGGGTGGGAATTCACCCCTCCACTTT.